The entry below describes one T cell receptor (beta chain). Its antigen is as yet unknown. The data originate from a study of shared clonotypes between healthy human individuals. Study-wide results and caveats: Larger richness was generally estimated for naive than memory subsets.

Between the trimmed V and J ends, which lost 4 bases and 0 bases, there was a span of 8 bases. In germline, CDR1 is SNHLY, CDR2 FYNNEI. There are 14 residues in the CDR3. TCRdb's copy holds only in-frame clones and misses some; the assay was immunoSEQ multiplex PCR. The sample includes approximately 620,000 clones, approximately 97% of them seen just once. The V and J genes are TRBV2 and TRBJ2-3, with a tentative D call TRBD2 (5 bases). Sample: naive CD4+ T cells sorted from blood. Subset: CD45RA+ positively selected. This clonotype was sampled from a woman in her 30s in good health. The CDR3 loop is CASSAGVSTDTQYF. For the CDR3, the DNA is TGTGCCAGCAGTGCCGGGGTTAGCACAGATACGCAGTATTTT.